This paragraph reports one T cell receptor beta chain. This specimen belongs to a study of blood T cell repertoires in COVID-19. Study details: There were acute and convalescent COVID-19 samples, and they came from the United States, Italy and Spain. The cDNA or gDNA used as material had been derived from T cells, B-cell-depleted T cells, or PBMCs.

Under the authors' procedure: Estimation of nucleated cell counts relied on the amplification of reference gene primers. Sequenced by immunoSEQ multiplex PCR; TCRdb stores in-frame clones only, minus some. V and J calls plus clone size are reproduced from that table; the DNA served to infer D and trimming. The sample lists about 94,000 clones, about 80% occurring once. V gave up 0 bases and J gave up 9 bases, with 24 bases separating them. The CDR3 extends over 18 amino acids. The germline CDR1 and CDR2 sequences are MNHEY and SVGEGT. This chain links TRBV6-2 or TRBV6-3 with TRBJ2-1; D perhaps matches TRBD1 (6 bases). The sample comprised peripheral blood. This TCR was recovered from a man aged 55 to 70 with acute or convalescent COVID-19. The DNA for the CDR3 is TGTGCCAGCAGTTACTCTGTGACTGGGGGCTGGAGAAGCAGTGAGCAGTTCTTC. Translation: CASSYSVTGGWRSSEQFF.